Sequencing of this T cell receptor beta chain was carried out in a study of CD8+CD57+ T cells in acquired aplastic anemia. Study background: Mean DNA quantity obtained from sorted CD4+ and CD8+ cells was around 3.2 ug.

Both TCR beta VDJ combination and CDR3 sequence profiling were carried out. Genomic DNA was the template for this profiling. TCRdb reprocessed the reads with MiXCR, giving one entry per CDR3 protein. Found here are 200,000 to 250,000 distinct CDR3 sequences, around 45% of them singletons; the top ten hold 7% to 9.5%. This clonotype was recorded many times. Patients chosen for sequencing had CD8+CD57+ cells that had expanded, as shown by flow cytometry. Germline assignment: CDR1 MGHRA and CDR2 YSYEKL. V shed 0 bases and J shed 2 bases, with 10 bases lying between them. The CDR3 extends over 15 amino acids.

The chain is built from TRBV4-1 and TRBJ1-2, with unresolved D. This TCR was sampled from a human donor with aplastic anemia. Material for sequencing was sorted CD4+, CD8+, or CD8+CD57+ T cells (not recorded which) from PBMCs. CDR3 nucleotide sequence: TGCGCCAGCAGCCAAGATATTCCAACCAACTATGGCTACACCTTC. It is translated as CASSQDIPTNYGYTF.